The clone carrying this T cell receptor (beta chain) was seen more than once but under ten times. Its antigen is undetermined. Losses at the gene ends were 3 bases for V and 3 bases for J; bases not matched to a gene: 8. This CDR3 comprises 16 residues. Germline V lookup: CDR1 KGHSH, CDR2 LQKENI. Each single cDNA molecule received a unique molecular identifier. TCRdb processed the 5' RACE reads anew with MiXCR; each CDR3 protein has one entry. The data contain tens of thousands of distinct CDR3 sequences, 8.5% to 12% of them singletons. These data come from a study of early T cells in non-severe SARS-CoV-2 infection. Study-wide findings and caveats: There was a bias toward anti-spike CD8 responses in VDJdb matching, which missed private and CD4 specificities.

The sequence was collected from an adult who was a healthcare worker with PCR-confirmed SARS-CoV-2 infection or an uninfected control (not recorded which). J is TRBJ2-1 and V is TRBV18; 7 bases fit TRBD1. The sequenced sample consisted of whole blood. As DNA, the CDR3 is TGTGCCAGCTCACCCCGGGACAGCCGAAACTACAATGAGCAGTTCTTC. It specifies CASSPRDSRNYNEQFF.